This entry features one T cell receptor (beta chain) sequence. Its cognate antigen is unknown. CDR1 and CDR2 (germline): LGHNT, FRNRAP. With 5 bases removed from V and 5 bases from J, the gap between germline ends came to 12 bases. CDR3 length equals 13 residues. Generated by immunoSEQ multiplex PCR, the TCRdb table keeps only in-frame clones and is missing some. The sample carries approximately 27,000 clones, about nine tenths recorded once. The sample originates from a study of monozygotic twins with cystic fibrosis. The study's findings and limits: Co-twins had the most similar V usage for 13 of 16 pairs, J for 8. Shared CDR3 numbers were not associated with age, concordance or severity. Monozygotic CF twins shared more identical nucleotide clonotypes than unrelated patients. Median Simpson clonality of approximately 0.01 suggested naive T cells predominated.

The sample was blood. The source of this sequence is a girl aged 2 to 9 with cystic fibrosis. The rearrangement uses TRBV12-5 and TRBJ1-2; D is perhaps TRBD1 (5 bases). CDR3 amino acids: CASGPSGSYGYTF. In DNA form, the CDR3 reads TGTGCTAGTGGTCCCTCAGGGTCTTATGGCTACACCTTC.